The 17 T cell receptor beta chains given below trace back to one sample, sequenced in a study of blood T cell repertoires in COVID-19. Only in-frame clones appear in the TCRdb table, and some are missing; sequencing was by immunoSEQ multiplex PCR. The sample shows about 34,000 clones, more than 80% of them seen only once. The specimen was peripheral blood. The receptors derive from an older woman with acute or convalescent COVID-19.

This sequence joins TRBV6-6 and TRBJ2-3, with no clear D. The V gene lost 2 bases and the J gene lost 6 bases, with 6 bases spanning the gap. In germline, CDR1 is MNHNY, CDR2 SVGAGI (reference sequence). This CDR3 spans 12 amino acids. CDR3 sequence: CASSYGPDTQYF. As DNA, the CDR3 is TGTGCCAGCAGTTACGGGCCCGATACGCAGTATTTT.

This clone was counted a single time. The chain couples TRBV2 to TRBJ2-7, with TRBD2 as a possible D gene (7 bases). The CDR3 sequence is 14 residues long. V was shortened by 8 bases and J by 6 bases, with 20 bases between the two germline ends. From germline, CDR1 is SNHLY and CDR2 FYNNEI. CDR3 sequence reads: CASGRGGQTAEQYF. The CDR3 DNA follows: TGTGCCAGCGGGAGGGGGGGTCAAACCGCCGAGCAGTACTTC.

This chain links TRBV7-9 with TRBJ1-2; 7 bases align to TRBD1. The germline V gene encodes CDR1 SEHNR and CDR2 FQNEAQ (reference sequence). J gave up 4 bases and V 5 bases, and 4 bases lay outside the gene matches. This CDR3 is built from 13 residues. The CDR3 protein is CASSPGTAYGYTF. CDR3 nucleotide sequence: TGTGCCAGCAGCCCAGGGACAGCCTATGGCTACACCTTC.

The genes are TRBV7-2 and TRBJ1-1; D gene ambiguous. The V end was cut by 3 bases, the J end by 0 bases, with 11 bases between. The CDR3 sequence is 15 residues long. Per germline, CDR1 SGHTA and CDR2 FQGNSA. CDR3 sequence reads: CASSLVGRVNTEAFF. The CDR3 nucleotides are TGTGCCAGCAGCTTGGTGGGTCGGGTGAACACTGAAGCTTTCTTT. The complete variable domain, with remaining parts taken from reference TRBV7-2 and TRBJ1-1, reads GAGVSQSPSNKVTEKGKDVELRCDPISGHTALYWYRQSLGQGLEFLIYFQGNSAPDKSGLPSDRFSAERTGGSVSTLTIQRTQQEDSAVYLCASSLVGRVNTEAFFGQGTRLTVV.

This clone showed up just a few times. The chain couples TRBV6-4 to TRBJ1-2; 7 bases are a match to TRBD1. Trimming took 4 bases from V and 1 from J; bases not matched to a gene: 3. Germline loops: CDR1 MRHNA, CDR2 SNTAGT. The CDR3 is 14 amino acids. CDR3 region: CASSAQGDNYGYTF. The CDR3 region has the DNA TGTGCCAGCAGTGCGCAGGGGGATAACTATGGCTACACCTTC.

The V gene is TRBV6-6, the J gene TRBJ2-1, with 9 bases that match TRBD2. V lost 6 bases and J lost 8; bases outside the gene matches: 14. The CDR3 extends over 16 amino acids. In germline, CDR1 is MNHNY, CDR2 SVGAGI (reference sequence). In DNA, the CDR3 is TGTGCCAGCAGATTAGGACCGGGACTAGCAGCCGATGAGCAGTTCTTC. This translates into CASRLGPGLAADEQFF.

The chain links TRBV6-4 to TRBJ2-1; TRBD2 is a possible D gene (5 bases). V was pared by 6 bases and J by 4 bases, with 16 bases between. Germline lookup yields CDR1 MRHNA and CDR2 SNTAGT. This CDR3 is 15 amino acids long. CDR3 sequence reads: CASSPEGPAYNEQFF. CDR3 sequence (DNA): TGTGCCAGCAGCCCCGAGGGCCCGGCATACAATGAGCAGTTCTTC.

The J gene is TRBJ1-2, the V gene TRBV29-1; 7 bases map to TRBD1. The CDR3 runs to 14 residues. Germline V gene data show CDR1 as SQVTM and CDR2 as ANQGSEA. The ends lost 0 bases at V and 8 bases at J; junction bases unmatched: 9. The CDR3 coding sequence is TGCAGCGTTGAAGATCTGGACAGGAAAGACGGCTACACCTTC. Its protein is CSVEDLDRKDGYTF.

The chain combines TRBV7-7 with TRBJ2-5, with D possibly matching TRBD1 (7 bases). Trimming took off 3 bases at V and 5 bases at J, with 16 bases between the two ends. The germline V gene has CDR1 SSHAT and CDR2 FNYEAQ (reference sequence). CDR3 length equals 15 residues. CDR3 in amino acids: CASSFGGRGDETQYF. CDR3 bases: TGTGCCAGCAGCTTTGGGGGCAGGGGGGACGAGACCCAGTACTTC. The full variable domain, its missing parts supplied by reference TRBV7-7 and TRBJ2-5, is GAGVSQSPRYKVTKRGQDVTLRCDPISSHATLYWYQQALGQGPEFLTYFNYEAQPDKSGLPSDRFSAERPEGSISTLTIQRTEQRDSAMYRCASSFGGRGDETQYFGPGTRLLVL.

In its sample, this clone was seen a few times. The rearrangement joins TRBV19 to TRBJ1-6; D remains unclear. This CDR3 has 15 amino acids. Germline-derived CDR1 and CDR2 are LNHDA and SQIVND (reference sequence). Trimming stripped 1 base from V and 7 bases from J, with 11 bases between. Here the CDR3 reads CASSIGRVENSPLHF. CDR3 in DNA: TGTGCCAGTAGTATAGGACGGGTCGAAAATTCACCCCTCCACTTT.

The V gene is TRBV10-3, the J gene TRBJ2-3; 10 bases agree with TRBD2. The germline V gene has CDR1 ENHRY and CDR2 SYGVKD. CDR3 length equals 15 residues. After removal of 6 bases from V and 6 bases from J, the junction contained 9 bases not matched to a gene. This CDR3 reads CAIRLSSGGGDTQYF. In DNA form, the CDR3 reads TGTGCCATCAGACTATCTAGCGGGGGAGGGGATACGCAGTATTTT.

The rearrangement joins TRBV20-1 to TRBJ1-1; D call uncertain. Trimming pared 2 bases from V and 3 bases from J, leaving 4 bases between. The CDR3 consists of 11 residues. Germline V CDR1 and CDR2: DFQATT, SNEGSKA (reference sequence). The CDR3 protein is CSARQYTEAFF. The DNA of the CDR3 is TGCAGTGCTAGACAGTACACTGAAGCTTTCTTT.

This chain connects TRBV5-1 to TRBJ2-3; no reliable D call. The germline V gene encodes CDR1 SGHRS and CDR2 YFSETQ. Deletions cut 2 bases from V and 4 bases from J, with 5 bases between. This CDR3 is built from 12 residues. CDR3 DNA: TGCGCCAGCAGCTTCGCGGCAGATACGCAGTATTTT. Amino acid sequence: CASSFAADTQYF.

The chain is built from TRBV27 and TRBJ2-2, with a tentative D call TRBD2 (6 bases). V lost 2 bases, J lost 7 bases, and 11 bases lay in between. CDR3 length equals 14 residues. Germline values: CDR1 MNHEY, CDR2 SMNVEV (reference sequence). The CDR3: CASSLREWGGELFF. CDR3 DNA: TGTGCCAGCAGTTTACGGGAGTGGGGCGGGGAGCTGTTTTTT.

In this sample, this clone turned up once. This sequence joins TRBV19 and TRBJ2-1; TRBD2 aligns across 9 bases. J was trimmed by 7 bases and V by 1 base; bases with no gene match: 2. This CDR3 is 14 amino acids long. Per germline, CDR1 LNHDA and CDR2 SQIVND (reference sequence). CDR3 amino acids: CASSIGRGGNEQFF. The CDR3 DNA sequence: TGTGCCAGTAGTATAGGGCGGGGGGGAAATGAGCAGTTCTTC.

The chain recombines TRBV29-1 with TRBJ2-1, with D possibly being TRBD1 (5 bases). V lost 6 bases, J lost 0 bases, and 12 bases lay in between. The germline V gene encodes CDR1 SQVTM and CDR2 ANQGSEA. The CDR3 runs 14 residues. The CDR3 DNA reads TGCAGCGTCAACACAGGAGCCTCCTACAATGAGCAGTTCTTC. Translating it yields CSVNTGASYNEQFF.

This rearrangement joins TRBV19 to TRBJ1-5; TRBD1 aligns across 9 bases. Germline V CDR1 and CDR2: LNHDA, SQIVND (reference sequence). The CDR3 extends over 15 amino acids. Trimming at V came to 5 bases and at J to 2 bases, leaving 4 bases not matched to a gene. CDR3 nucleotide sequence: TGTGCCAGTAGTGGGGGACAGGGTGGCAATCAGCCCCAGCATTTT. Translated: CASSGGQGGNQPQHF. Supplemented by reference TRBV19 and TRBJ1-5, the full variable domain reads DGGITQSPKYLFRKEGQNVTLSCEQNLNHDAMYWYRQDPGQGLRLIYYSQIVNDFQKGDIAEGYSVSREKKESFPLTVTSAQKNPTAFYLCASSGGQGGNQPQHFGDGTRLSIL.